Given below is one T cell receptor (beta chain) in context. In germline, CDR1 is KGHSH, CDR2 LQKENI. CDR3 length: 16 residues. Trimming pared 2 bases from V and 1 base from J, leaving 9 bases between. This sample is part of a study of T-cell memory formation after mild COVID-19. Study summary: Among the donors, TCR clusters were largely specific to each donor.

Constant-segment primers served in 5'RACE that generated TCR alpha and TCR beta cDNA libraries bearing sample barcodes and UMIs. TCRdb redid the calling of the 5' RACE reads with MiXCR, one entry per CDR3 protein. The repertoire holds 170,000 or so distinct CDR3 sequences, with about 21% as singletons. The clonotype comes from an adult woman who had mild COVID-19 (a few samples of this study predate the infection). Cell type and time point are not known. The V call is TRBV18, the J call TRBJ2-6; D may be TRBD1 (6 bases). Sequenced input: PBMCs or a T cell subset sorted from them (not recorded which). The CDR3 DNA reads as TGTGCCAGCTCACCAACAGGGTTATCTGGGGCCAACGTCCTGACTTTC. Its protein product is CASSPTGLSGANVLTF.